A selection of T cell receptor beta chains follows, all from one sample in a study of neoadjuvant anti-PD-1 for oral cavity cancer. Sequenced by immunoSEQ multiplex PCR; TCRdb stores in-frame clones only, minus some. The sample has some 15,000 clones, around 36% seen once. Here the sequenced sample was tumor tissue, taken after nivolumab (anti-PD-1) treatment. Receptor source: a person aged 35-79 years with oral cavity squamous cell carcinoma. Both conserved end residues are part of each CDR3. A D gene is named only where the DNA matches it firmly. A clone size is listed for some rows: how often the clone was seen (once, few, many), or a class if it is expanded.

J gene | clone size | D gene | V gene | CDR3 DNA | CDR3 protein
TRBJ1-5 | . | TRBD1 | TRBV5-1 | TGCGCCAGCAGCTCGGGACAGGGAAGCAATCAGCCCCAGCATTTT | CASSSGQGSNQPQHF
TRBJ2-5 | few | . | TRBV10-1 | TGCGCCAGCAGTGCCGGGGGTCTTGAGACCCAGTACTTC | CASSAGGLETQYF
TRBJ2-3 | few | TRBD2 | TRBV7-2 | TGTGCCAGCAGCTCGGGACTAGCGGGGTTAGGTAGCACAGATACGCAGTATTTT | CASSSGLAGLGSTDTQYF
TRBJ2-1 | once | . | TRBV10-3 | TGTGCCATCAGGGTAGGCGGGGACAATGAGCAGTTCTTC | CAIRVGGDNEQFF
TRBJ1-5 | many | . | TRBV18 | TGTGCCAGCTCACCACAGGGAATTATAAGCAATCAGCCCCAGCATTTT | CASSPQGIISNQPQHF
TRBJ1-6 | few | . | TRBV6-1 | TGTGCCAGCAGTGATTGGAGCTCCTATAATTCACCCCTCCACTTT | CASSDWSSYNSPLHF
TRBJ2-5 | . | . | TRBV4-2 | TGTGCCAGCAGCCAAGACCCCTACGGGGAGACCCAGTACTTC | CASSQDPYGETQYF
TRBJ2-5 | many | . | TRBV6-6 | TGTGCCAGCAGTTATGGCGGGGAAGAGACCCAGTACTTC | CASSYGGEETQYF
TRBJ1-3 | . | TRBD1 | TRBV4-1 | TGCGCCAGCAGCCAAGATCCCATGGGGACAGGGACGATCTCTGGAAACACCATATATTTT | CASSQDPMGTGTISGNTIYF
TRBJ1-5 | many | . | TRBV6-1 | TGTGCCAGCAGTGTGAGGGGGGCTGGGATTCAGCCCCAGCATTTT | CASSVRGAGIQPQHF